The rows below give T cell receptor beta chains drawn from one sample of a study of control samples from healthy donors and cancer patients. Only in-frame clones appear in the TCRdb table, and some are missing; sequencing was by immunoSEQ multiplex PCR. The table shows more than 75,000 clones, with about 87% occurring only once. The source material was PBMCs. These receptors were obtained from a woman aged 55-70 years with head and neck cancer. Each CDR3 is given with its conserved first and last residue. D genes are given only for firm matches. Only part of the rows carry a size: once, few, many, or a class if the clone is expanded.

TRBV5-4	.	.	TRBJ2-7	TGTGCCAGCAGACGGAAAGGTACCTACGAGCAGTACTTC	CASRRKGTYEQYF
TRBV24-1	.	.	TRBJ2-2	TGTGCCACCAGTGACACGAACACCGGGGAGCTGTTTTTT	CATSDTNTGELFF
TRBV9	.	.	TRBJ2-5	TGTGCCAGCAGCCCTACTACAGGGTACCAAGAGACCCAGTACTTC	CASSPTTGYQETQYF
TRBV4-1	TRBD2	.	TRBJ2-7	TGCGCCAGCAGCCAACCAACGACTAGCGGACGCTCCTACGAGCAGTACTTC	CASSQPTTSGRSYEQYF
TRBV30	TRBD1	.	TRBJ1-4	TGTGCCTGGAGTGCCGGGACAGTGGGTGAAAAACTGTTTTTT	CAWSAGTVGEKLFF
TRBV24-1	TRBD1	.	TRBJ2-1	TGTGCCACCTCAAGGACAGGGTGGGGCAATGAGCAGTTCTTC	CATSRTGWGNEQFF
TRBV10-3	TRBD2	.	TRBJ2-3	TGTGCCATCAAAGGACTAGCGGGTTCTAGCACAGATACGCAGTATTTT	CAIKGLAGSSTDTQYF
TRBV20-1	.	.	TRBJ1-6	TGCAGTGCTAGTGAGAGGAGCTCCTATAATTCACCCCTCCACTTT	CSASERSSYNSPLHF
TRBV12-3/TRBV12-4	TRBD1	once	TRBJ1-2	TGTGCCAGCAGGTTGGGACAGATTTATGGCTACACCTTC	CASRLGQIYGYTF
TRBV24-1	TRBD2	.	TRBJ2-4	TGTGCCACCAGTGAGACTAGCGGGAGAAACATTCAGTACTTC	CATSETSGRNIQYF
TRBV6-5	TRBD1	.	TRBJ2-7	TGTGCCAGCAACCCCGGGACAGCAGCCTACGAGCAGTACTTC	CASNPGTAAYEQYF
TRBV6-2/TRBV6-3	.	.	TRBJ1-5	TGTGCCAGCAGTTACACCCCAGGGAGAAATAGCAATCAGCCCCAGCATTTT	CASSYTPGRNSNQPQHF
TRBV7-3	TRBD2	.	TRBJ2-3	TGTGCCAGCAGCCCCACCTACACCCGGGACTATCATACGCAGTATTTT	CASSPTYTRDYHTQYF
TRBV18	TRBD2	.	TRBJ2-7	TGTGCCAGCTCGCAAAACCCGGGAGGCTACGAGCAGTACTTC	CASSQNPGGYEQYF
TRBV3-1/TRBV3-2	.	.	TRBJ2-1	TGTGCCAGCAGCCAAGATAGGGGGATGGATGAGCAGTTCTTC	CASSQDRGMDEQFF
TRBV10-3	TRBD1	.	TRBJ2-3	TGTGCCATCAGTGAATCTGAGACAGGGGTGGATACGCAGTATTTT	CAISESETGVDTQYF
TRBV28	.	.	TRBJ2-7	TGTGCCAGCCATAACTCCTACGAGCAGTACTTC	CASHNSYEQYF
TRBV9	TRBD2	.	TRBJ2-5	TGTGCCAGCAGCGTATCGATAGCGGGAGAGACCCAGTACTTC	CASSVSIAGETQYF
TRBV18	.	.	TRBJ2-3	TGTGCCAGCTCACCATATCCCGGGAAGCCAGATACGCAGTATTTT	CASSPYPGKPDTQYF
TRBV19	.	.	TRBJ2-7	TGTGCCAGTAGTAGCCCAAAACAGGGCTACGAGCAGTACTTC	CASSSPKQGYEQYF
TRBV5-4	.	few	TRBJ1-2	TGTGCCAGCAGCTTGGGTGGGAGCTATGGCTACACCTTC	CASSLGGSYGYTF
TRBV9	.	few	TRBJ2-3	TGTGCCAGCAGCGTAGGTAGCAGCGGCGCAGATACGCAGTATTTT	CASSVGSSGADTQYF
TRBV19	.	few	TRBJ2-7	TGTGCCAGTAGCAGTGGGGCAGGGCTCTACGAGCAGTACTTC	CASSSGAGLYEQYF
TRBV2	.	.	TRBJ1-1	TGTGCCAGTGGGGTACTTGAGGGGCGGACTGAAGCTTTCTTT	CASGVLEGRTEAFF
TRBV5-4	TRBD2	.	TRBJ2-1	TGTGCCAGCAGCTCCGTGACTAGCGGGAGGGATAATGAGCAGTTCTTC	CASSSVTSGRDNEQFF
TRBV3-1/TRBV3-2	TRBD2	.	TRBJ2-5	TGTGCCAGCAGCCAAGAAGCACTAGCGTCAAAGACCCAGTACTTC	CASSQEALASKTQYF
TRBV18	.	once	TRBJ2-7	TGTGCCAGCTCACCACCGGTGGCCAGGGACCACGAGCAGTACTTC	CASSPPVARDHEQYF
TRBV29-1	.	.	TRBJ2-3	TGCAGCGTTGAACGACTCTGGGCAGATACGCAGTATTTT	CSVERLWADTQYF
TRBV5-1	TRBD1	.	TRBJ1-1	TGCGCCAGCAGCTTGGGGGACAGGGGCCCTGAAGCTTTCTTT	CASSLGDRGPEAFF
TRBV7-2	TRBD2	.	TRBJ2-7	TGTGCCAGCAGCCCCTCTAGCGGGAGGGCCTACGAGCAGTACTTC	CASSPSSGRAYEQYF
TRBV5-4	.	.	TRBJ2-5	TGTGCCAGCAGCTTGAAGTTAGGCGGGGCCGGTGTCGAGACCCAGTACTTC	CASSLKLGGAGVETQYF